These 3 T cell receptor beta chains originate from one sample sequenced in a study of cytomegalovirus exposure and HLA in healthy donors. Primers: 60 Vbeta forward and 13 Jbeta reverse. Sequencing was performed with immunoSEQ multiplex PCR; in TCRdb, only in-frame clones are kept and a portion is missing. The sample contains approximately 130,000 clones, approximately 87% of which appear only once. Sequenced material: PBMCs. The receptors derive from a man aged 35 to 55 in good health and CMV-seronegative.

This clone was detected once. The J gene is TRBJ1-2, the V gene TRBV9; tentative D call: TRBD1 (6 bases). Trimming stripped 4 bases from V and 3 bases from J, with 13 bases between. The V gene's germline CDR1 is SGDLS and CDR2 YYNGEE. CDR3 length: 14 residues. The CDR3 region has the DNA TGTGCCAGCAGCCCGTCACCAGGGGACTATGGCTACACCTTC. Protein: CASSPSPGDYGYTF.

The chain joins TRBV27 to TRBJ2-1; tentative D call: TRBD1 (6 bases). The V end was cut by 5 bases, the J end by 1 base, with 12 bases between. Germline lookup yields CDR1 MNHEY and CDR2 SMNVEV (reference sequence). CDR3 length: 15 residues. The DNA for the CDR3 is TGTGCCAGCAGTACTACGGACAGTTCCTACAATGAGCAGTTCTTC. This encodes CASSTTDSSYNEQFF.

CDR3 protein: CASSLAGQGDYEQYF. Here the CDR3 DNA reads TGCGCCAGCAGCTTGGCAGGCCAGGGGGACTACGAGCAGTACTTC. The J gene is TRBJ2-7, the V gene TRBV5-1, with 7 bases matching TRBD1. CDR1 is SGHRS, CDR2 YFSETQ, per germline. V gave up 0 bases and J gave up 3 bases; unmatched junction bases: 6. The CDR3 has 15 amino acids.